The sequence of this TCR beta chain was determined in a study of OX40 agonist ivuxolimab in advanced cancers. Study as a whole: Dose-escalation cases comprised hepatocellular carcinoma, melanoma, renal cell or head and neck cancer.

Germline CDR1 SGDLS, CDR2 YYNGEE. The CDR3 is 19 residues long. The J segment lost 3 bases and the V segment lost 3 bases, leaving 17 bases of the junction unmatched. Whole-study findings and limits: Part of the nonresponder group also had normalized T-cell clonal expansion that was low. Within 6 weeks, CD4+ and CD8+ blood T cells expanded clonally at 0.1 to 3.0 mg/kg.

In regard to this clone: The antigen remains undetermined.

Repertoires were generated with immunoSEQ multiplex PCR, while TCRdb's copy carries only in-frame clones and drops some. The table records some 76,000 clones, over 70% of them present only once. The chain carries TRBV9 and TRBJ2-3; 9 bases line up with TRBD1. Sequencing used CD4+ or CD8+ T cells sorted from blood, obtained in a trial of the OX40 agonist ivuxolimab. This clonotype originated in an adult with an advanced solid tumor such as melanoma, head and neck, liver or kidney cancer. CDR3 amino acids: CASSAIGQGLFSRTDTQYF. The CDR3 DNA sequence: TGTGCCAGCAGCGCGATAGGACAGGGGTTATTTAGTAGGACAGATACGCAGTATTTT.